Below, 30 T cell receptor beta chains from the same sample are listed, as sequenced in a study of T cells of healthy individuals. TCRdb analysed the 5' RACE reads with MiXCR anew, one entry per CDR3 protein. The table lists tens of thousands of distinct CDR3 sequences, around 15% of them singletons. Receptor source: a human donor in good health.

This clonotype occurred many times. CDR3 DNA sequence: TGCAGCGTTGCGACAGGGACTAATTCACCCCTCCACTTT. This encodes CSVATGTNSPLHF. The chain recombines TRBV29-1 with TRBJ1-6; 7 positions match TRBD1. V lost 4 bases to trimming and J lost 6 bases; unmatched junction nucleotides: 3. The CDR3 consists of 13 residues. Germline loops: CDR1 SQVTM, CDR2 ANQGSEA.

This clonotype was seen ten or more times. V is TRBV7-7 and J is TRBJ2-2; D might be TRBD1 (6 bases). Trimming pared 3 bases from V and 2 bases from J, leaving 10 bases between. The V gene's germline CDR1 is SSHAT and CDR2 FNYEAQ (reference sequence). The CDR3 sequence is 15 residues long. DNA for the CDR3: TGTGCCAGCAGCTTGTCCGGGACAAACACCGGGGAGCTGTTTTTT. It encodes CASSLSGTNTGELFF.

This clonotype came up many times. The V and J genes are TRBV28 and TRBJ1-5, with 8 bases identical to TRBD1. Germline CDR1 and CDR2: MDHEN and SYDVKM. The CDR3 spans 14 residues. The ends lost 6 bases at V and 7 bases at J; junction bases unmatched: 8. This CDR3 is CASRQQGGRQPQHF. The CDR3 DNA reads TGTGCCAGCAGACAACAGGGGGGTCGGCAGCCCCAGCATTTT.

This clonotype turned up a few times. J is TRBJ1-1 and V is TRBV4-1, with unresolved D. Looked up from germline, CDR1 is MGHRA and CDR2 is YSYEKL. This CDR3 has 18 residues. The ends were cut back, 3 bases at V and 0 bases at J, with 20 bases in the middle. The CDR3 reads CASSQIDGQLQLNTEAFF. Written as DNA, the CDR3 is TGCGCCAGCAGCCAGATAGACGGGCAGCTCCAACTGAACACTGAAGCTTTCTTT.

This clonotype appeared a few times. The CDR3 spells CAISGTVSDEQYF. For the CDR3, the DNA is TGTGCCATCAGTGGAACCGTCAGCGACGAGCAGTACTTC. The chain couples TRBV10-3 to TRBJ2-7; D call uncertain. V was trimmed by 4 bases and J by 5 bases, leaving 12 bases between them. The germline gives CDR1 ENHRY, CDR2 SYGVKD. The CDR3 covers 13 residues.

The chain recombines TRBV6-6 with TRBJ1-2, with a possible D match to TRBD1 (5 bases). Germline V gene lookup returns CDR1 MNHNY and CDR2 SVGAGI (reference sequence). V lost 7 bases and J lost 4, with 19 bases in between. CDR3 size: 15 residues. CDR3 sequence: CASTLRNRRAYGYTF. The CDR3 DNA follows: TGTGCCAGCACCCTAAGGAACAGGCGCGCCTATGGCTACACCTTC.

This clonotype has a count of ten or more. The chain employs TRBV19 and TRBJ1-1; D gene unclear. The length of the CDR3 is 14 residues. The germline V and J ends were trimmed by 7 bases and 0 bases, with 12 bases remaining between them. The germline V gene encodes CDR1 LNHDA and CDR2 SQIVND (reference sequence). CDR3 loop: CASKTGYMNTEAFF. The CDR3 DNA reads as TGTGCCAGTAAGACGGGGTACATGAACACTGAAGCTTTCTTT.

The V call is TRBV5-6, the J call TRBJ1-1; 7 nucleotides align to TRBD1. CDR1 SGHDT and CDR2 YYEEEE come from the germline V gene. Trimming took 4 bases from V and 0 from J; bases not matched to a gene: 6. CDR3 length: 15 residues. DNA of the CDR3: TGTGCCAGCAGCCCGGGACAGACCTTGAACACTGAAGCTTTCTTT. Protein sequence: CASSPGQTLNTEAFF.

This clonotype was seen repeatedly, ten times or more. This chain links TRBV10-2 with TRBJ2-7, with TRBD2 matching over 8 bases. The CDR3 spans 13 residues. Germline V gene lookup returns CDR1 WSHSY and CDR2 SAAADI. After removal of 7 bases from V and 3 bases from J, the junction contained 5 bases not matched to a gene. The DNA for the CDR3 is TGCGCCAGCACAGACGGGGGGGGCTACGAGCAGTACTTC. Translated, it gives CASTDGGGYEQYF.

This clonotype was seen ten or more times. J is TRBJ2-1 and V is TRBV7-8; no clear D gene. The CDR3 has 12 amino acids. Germline values: CDR1 SGHVS, CDR2 FQNEAQ. The V and J ends lost 3 bases and 5 bases respectively, with 5 bases between them. CDR3 region: CASSFLNNEQFF. The CDR3 nucleotides read TGTGCCAGCAGCTTTTTGAACAATGAGCAGTTCTTC.

This clonotype was seen more than once but under ten times. The genes are TRBV3-1 and TRBJ2-3; 8 bases line up with TRBD2. The CDR3 has 16 amino acids. The ends lost 4 bases at V and 4 bases at J; junction bases unmatched: 10. CDR1 and CDR2 from the germline V gene are LGHDT and YNNKEL (reference sequence). The CDR3 DNA follows: TGTGCCAGCAGCCTTTTTTCCGGGGGGGCCCCAGATACGCAGTATTTT. It translates to CASSLFSGGAPDTQYF.

The rearrangement joins TRBV3-1 to TRBJ1-1, with 10 nucleotides matching TRBD1. With V trimmed by 0 bases and J by 1 base, 2 bases remained unmatched. Germline V gives CDR1 LGHDT, CDR2 YNNKEL (reference sequence). The CDR3 is 16 residues long. Here the CDR3 DNA reads TGTGCCAGCAGCCAAGATGGGACAGGGGCGAACACTGAAGCTTTCTTT. Translated, it gives CASSQDGTGANTEAFF.

This clonotype occurred a few times. The rearrangement joins TRBV2 to TRBJ2-1; 13 bases fit TRBD2. Trimming took 5 bases from V and 7 from J; bases not matched to a gene: 8. Per the germline V gene, CDR1 is SNHLY and CDR2 is FYNNEI. The CDR3 extends over 16 amino acids. CDR3 DNA: TGTGCCAGCAGTACCCCGGGGACTAGCGGGGCGAATGAGCAGTTCTTC. Its protein product is CASSTPGTSGANEQFF.

In this sample, this clonotype turned up a few times. The chain is built from TRBV10-3 and TRBJ1-3; D is undetermined. The germline V gene has CDR1 ENHRY and CDR2 SYGVKD. V dropped 8 bases and J dropped 2 bases, with 7 bases sitting between them. The CDR3 covers 12 residues. The CDR3 DNA is TGTGCCATCGGCGCAGCTGGAAACACCATATATTTT. Encoded protein: CAIGAAGNTIYF.

This clonotype was observed a handful of times. V is TRBV7-3 and J is TRBJ2-5; 7 bases map to TRBD1. The V and J ends lost 0 bases and 4 bases, in that order; junction bases with no gene match: 2. The CDR3 is 14 residues long. Germline assignment: CDR1 SGHTA and CDR2 FQGTGA. The CDR3 nucleotides read TGTGCCAGCAGCTTAACGGCAGGGGGAGAGACCCAGTACTTC. Translated, it gives CASSLTAGGETQYF.

This clonotype was found many times. The rearrangement uses TRBV4-3 and TRBJ1-2; D not resolved. The CDR3 is 16 residues long. The V end was cut by 0 bases, the J end by 1 base, with 12 bases between. Per germline, CDR1 LGHNA and CDR2 YSLEER. The CDR3 coding sequence is TGCGCCAGCAGCCAAGAAATCTGGGAAGTTAACTATGGCTACACCTTC. Translating it yields CASSQEIWEVNYGYTF.

The J gene is TRBJ1-3, the V gene TRBV9, with unresolved D. CDR1 is SGDLS, CDR2 YYNGEE, per germline. Trimming removed 0 bases at V and 0 bases at J, with 4 bases between. This CDR3 has 14 amino acids. The CDR3 sequence: CASSVGLSGNTIYF. In nucleotides, the CDR3 is TGTGCCAGCAGCGTAGGACTCTCTGGAAACACCATATATTTT.

The genes are TRBV7-2 and TRBJ2-7; D is unclear. CDR1 is SGHTA, CDR2 FQGNSA, per germline. The V gene lost 1 base and the J gene lost 1 base, with 17 bases spanning the gap. This CDR3 has 17 residues. CDR3 coding DNA: TGTGCCAGCAGCTTAGTATCAACTTTCTATAATTCCTACGAGCAGTACTTC. Encoded protein: CASSLVSTFYNSYEQYF.

The rearrangement uses TRBV29-1 and TRBJ2-7, with no clear D. The CDR3 contains 13 residues. CDR1 and CDR2 from the germline V gene are SQVTM and ANQGSEA. V was pared by 3 bases and J by 4 bases, with 13 bases between. The CDR3 DNA reads TGCAGCGTTGACGCTCCCCCCCGTTACGAGCAGTACTTC. Translating gives CSVDAPPRYEQYF.

The chain links TRBV10-1 to TRBJ2-7, with D maybe TRBD2 (5 bases). The CDR3 runs to 13 residues. Per the germline V gene, CDR1 is WNHNN and CDR2 is SYGVQD (reference sequence). Trimming removed 2 bases at V and 3 bases at J, with 8 bases between. The CDR3 region has the DNA TGCGCCAGCAGTGAGGACTACCTCTACGAGCAGTACTTC. It yields the protein CASSEDYLYEQYF.

As DNA, the CDR3 is TGTGCCAGCAGTGAACAGGGTATCTCCCTCGAGCAGTACTTC. This encodes CASSEQGISLEQYF. V and J are TRBV2 and TRBJ2-7; TRBD1 might be the D (5 bases). Germline CDR1 SNHLY, CDR2 FYNNEI. The CDR3 is 14 residues long. V shed 2 bases and J shed 6 bases, with 14 bases lying between them.

The chain uses TRBV19 and TRBJ1-5; D gene uncertain. In germline, CDR1 is LNHDA, CDR2 SQIVND (reference sequence). V was cut by 6 bases and J by 6 bases, with 15 bases left in between. The CDR3 has 14 amino acids. The CDR3 region has the DNA TGTGCCAGTAGGGGTAGTGGGGTCATTCAGCCCCAGCATTTT. This codes for CASRGSGVIQPQHF.

The chain employs TRBV5-8 and TRBJ2-5; D gene unclear. The CDR3 sequence is 11 residues long. V was shortened by 8 bases and J by 5 bases, with 10 bases between the two germline ends. The V gene's germline CDR1 is SGHTS and CDR2 YDEGEE. The CDR3 loop reads CASKNWETQYF. In DNA, the CDR3 is TGTGCCAGTAAGAATTGGGAGACCCAGTACTTC.

This chain uses TRBV19 with TRBJ2-3; tentative D call: TRBD1 (6 bases). This CDR3 comprises 16 residues. Trimming shortened V by 8 bases and J by 6 bases, and 24 bases separated the two germline ends. Germline loops: CDR1 LNHDA, CDR2 SQIVND (reference sequence). CDR3 sequence (DNA): TGTGCCAGTTCCTTCAGGGGAGCTTACGCTAAGGATACGCAGTATTTT. Translated: CASSFRGAYAKDTQYF.

The sample holds a few counts of this clonotype. The chain joins TRBV15 to TRBJ1-6, with 9 nucleotides matching TRBD1. Losses at the gene ends were 5 bases for V and 9 bases for J; bases not matched to a gene: 14. This CDR3 is 17 amino acids long. Germline lookup yields CDR1 LNHNV and CDR2 YYDKDF (reference sequence). The CDR3 DNA sequence: TGTGCCACCAGCGACATTTACGGGACAGGGAATGGTTCACCCCTCCACTTT. This translates into CATSDIYGTGNGSPLHF.

This clonotype has ten or more counts. V gene TRBV6-2 or TRBV6-3 combines with J gene TRBJ2-2; D unresolved. V was shortened by 1 base and J by 4 bases, with 7 bases between the two germline ends. The CDR3 is made up of 14 amino acids. CDR1 and CDR2 (germline): MNHEY, SVGEGT. The DNA of the CDR3 is TGTGCCAGCAGTTACTTGTCGGGCACCGGGGAGCTGTTTTTT. This translates into CASSYLSGTGELFF.

This clonotype came up many times. The rearrangement joins TRBV7-8 to TRBJ1-1; no definite D call. The CDR3 length is 15 residues. Trimming cost V 5 bases and J 3 bases, with 16 bases left between them. From germline, CDR1 is SGHVS and CDR2 FQNEAQ. The CDR3, as DNA: TGTGCCAGCAGCCTCGACTCGATGACGTACACTGAAGCTTTCTTT. Amino acid sequence: CASSLDSMTYTEAFF. The variable domain in full, with the rest retrieved from reference TRBV7-8 and TRBJ1-1, is GAGVSQSPRYKVAKRGQDVALRCDPISGHVSLFWYQQALGQGPEFLTYFQNEAQLDKSGLPSDRFFAERPEGSVSTLKIQRTQQEDSAVYLCASSLDSMTYTEAFFGQGTRLTVV.

This clonotype was seen many times. The CDR3: CASSLGTDPYEQYF. Here the CDR3 DNA reads TGTGCCAGCAGTCTCGGGACAGATCCCTACGAGCAGTACTTC. The chain is built from TRBV27 and TRBJ2-7, with 7 bases identical to TRBD1. J lost 2 bases, V lost 5 bases, and 6 bases had no gene match. CDR3 size: 14 residues. CDR1 is MNHEY, CDR2 SMNVEV, per germline (reference sequence).

Ten or more counts support this clonotype. The chain combines TRBV7-3 with TRBJ2-1; D ambiguous. Deletions cut 1 base from V and 6 bases from J, with 4 bases between. CDR1 SGHTA and CDR2 FQGTGA come from the germline V gene. This CDR3 is built from 12 residues. DNA for the CDR3: TGTGCCAGCAGCTTAATGCCCAATGAGCAGTTCTTC. This gives the protein CASSLMPNEQFF.

The chain joins TRBV28 to TRBJ2-1; perhaps TRBD1 as D (7 bases). Trimming shortened V by 6 bases and J by 5 bases, and 14 bases separated the two germline ends. The CDR3 has 14 residues. Germline assignment: CDR1 MDHEN and CDR2 SYDVKM. The CDR3 nucleotides read TGTGCCAGCAGATGGCAGGGGGGAAACAATGAGCAGTTCTTC. This codes for CASRWQGGNNEQFF.